This T cell receptor (beta chain) appears in the sequencing data of a study of T-cell memory formation after mild COVID-19. The study's findings and limits: For contracting clones, CD4+ ones sat mainly in CM and EM, CD8+ in EMRA.

CDR1 is MNHEY, CDR2 SVGAGI, per germline. Trimming took off 0 bases at V and 7 bases at J, with 10 bases between the two ends. The CDR3 totals 14 residues. This clonotype was seen a handful of times. Its antigen is currently unknown. MiXCR was run by TCRdb on the 5' RACE reads, yielding one entry per CDR3 protein. Of approximately 89,000 distinct CDR3 sequences in the sample, roughly 25% are singletons; the top ten hold roughly 41%. The sample taken for sequencing was PBMCs or a T cell subset sorted from them (not recorded which). The V gene is TRBV6-5, the J gene TRBJ2-4, with D perhaps TRBD1 (6 bases). The source is a man in his late teens or twenties who had mild COVID-19 (a few samples of this study predate the infection). Cell type and time point are not known. In DNA form, the CDR3 reads TGTGCCAGCAGTTACTCGGTGCAGGGGAACATTCAGTACTTC. Protein: CASSYSVQGNIQYF.